This T cell receptor beta chain appears in the sequencing data of a study of T cells after posttransplantation cyclophosphamide. This table comes from immunoSEQ multiplex PCR, and its TCRdb copy is limited to in-frame clones, with some not included. Observed in the sample are tens of thousands of clones, none of them singletons. Germline V gives CDR1 SQVTM, CDR2 ANQGSEA. CDR3 length: 14 residues. The V and J ends lost 1 base and 2 bases, in that order; junction bases with no gene match: 2. This related bone marrow graft donor gave peripheral blood on the day of marrow donation. This clone was counted ten times or more.

The specimen was PBMCs. The TCR was taken from a man in his forties or fifties in good health, CMV-negative, and a related stem cell transplant donor. The J gene is TRBJ2-7, the V gene TRBV29-1; 10 nucleotides agree with TRBD2. The DNA of the CDR3 is TGCAGCGTTGAAGGCCTAGCGGGGGCCTACGAGCAGTACTTC. This translates into CSVEGLAGAYEQYF.